This entry concerns a single TCR beta chain. TCRdb reprocessed the 5' RACE reads with MiXCR, giving one entry per CDR3 protein. The table shows about 570,000 distinct CDR3 sequences, with approximately 9.6% occurring only once. The data were taken from a study of identical twins. CDR1 and CDR2 from the germline V gene are MNHEY and SVGAGI. The CDR3 is 18 amino acids. Trimming removed 6 bases from V and 0 bases from J, with 18 bases in between. These data were also reused for a study on yellow fever vaccine responses in identical twins.

The clonotype originates from a woman between 18 and 29 years old in good health. The V gene is TRBV6-5, the J gene TRBJ2-6; D is possibly TRBD1 (5 bases). The material sequenced was PBMCs. The CDR3 loop is CASSYRKSLASGANVLTF. The CDR3 nucleotides are TGTGCCAGCAGCTACAGGAAGAGCCTCGCCTCTGGGGCCAACGTCCTGACTTTC.